This is a list of T cell receptor beta chains from one sample in a study of T cells in localized non-small cell lung cancer. TCRdb's table, derived via immunoSEQ multiplex PCR, lists solely in-frame clones and lacks some. The profile shows 60,000 to 85,000 clones, roughly nine tenths of them singletons. The sequencing here drew on peripheral blood, taken before any cancer treatment. The receptors come from a male donor older than 55 with stage III squamous cell lung carcinoma. The CDR3 runs from the conserved cysteine through the conserved F or W. The order of the fields is D gene, V gene, CDR3 length, clone size, J gene, CDR3 protein, CDR3 DNA. A D gene is named only where the DNA matches it firmly. Size values are once, few and many counts, or a class for expanded clones, and some rows have none.

NA	TRBV21-1	19	NA	TRBJ2-4	CASSKGGRLATLAKNIQYF	TGTGCCAGCAGCAAAGGGGGCAGGTTAGCTACCTTAGCCAAAAACATTCAGTACTTC
TRBD1	TRBV7-9	17	few	TRBJ1-1	CASSHSKGALLNTEAFF	TGTGCCAGCAGCCACTCAAAGGGGGCCCTCCTGAACACTGAAGCTTTCTTT
TRBD1	TRBV7-9	13	NA	TRBJ2-5	CASRRTGLKTQYF	TGTGCCAGCAGGCGGACAGGTTTGAAGACCCAGTACTTC
NA	TRBV7-9	13	NA	TRBJ1-1	CASLHRDGTEAFF	TGTGCCAGCCTACATCGGGACGGCACTGAAGCTTTCTTT
TRBD1	TRBV5-6	14	once	TRBJ2-7	CASSFNRGLGEQYF	TGTGCCAGCAGCTTTAACAGGGGGTTGGGCGAGCAGTACTTC
NA	TRBV6-6	14	few	TRBJ1-1	CASSSVRGNTEAFF	TGTGCCAGCAGTTCGGTGAGAGGGAACACTGAAGCTTTCTTT
NA	TRBV9	15	once	TRBJ2-3	CASSSGTVSTDTQYF	TGTGCCAGCAGCTCAGGGACCGTGAGCACAGATACGCAGTATTTT
TRBD1	TRBV7-2	15	NA	TRBJ2-7	CASSPPMTGPYEQYF	TGTGCCAGCAGCCCCCCTATGACAGGGCCCTACGAGCAGTACTTC
NA	TRBV6-5	14	NA	TRBJ1-1	CASSYDAMNTEAFF	TGTGCCAGCAGTTACGACGCTATGAACACTGAAGCTTTCTTT
NA	TRBV9	15	NA	TRBJ1-2	CASSVGAATSYGYTF	TGTGCCAGCAGCGTAGGGGCCGCGACCAGCTATGGCTACACCTTC
NA	TRBV4-3	14	NA	TRBJ1-2	CASSPRGGYYGYTF	TGCGCCAGCAGCCCAAGGGGGGGATACTATGGCTACACCTTC
NA	TRBV6-6	11	NA	TRBJ2-7	CASSNLYEQYF	TGTGCCAGCAGCAACCTCTACGAGCAGTACTTC
NA	TRBV11-2	11	NA	TRBJ2-3	CASIHTDTQYF	TGTGCCAGCATCCACACAGATACGCAGTATTTT
TRBD1	TRBV14	15	few	TRBJ1-6	CASSRDRGLYSPLHF	TGTGCCAGCAGCCGGGACAGGGGGTTGTATTCACCCCTCCACTTT
NA	TRBV10-1	15	NA	TRBJ2-2	CASSVEKNQTGELFF	TGCGCCAGCAGTGTGGAGAAGAACCAAACCGGGGAGCTGTTTTTT
NA	TRBV6-5	15	NA	TRBJ1-4	CASTLRLATNEKLFF	TGTGCCAGCACCCTACGACTTGCAACTAATGAAAAACTGTTTTTT
NA	TRBV18	14	once	TRBJ2-2	CASSMSGNTGELFF	TGTGCCAGCTCAATGAGTGGGAACACCGGGGAGCTGTTTTTT
NA	TRBV5-4	15	once	TRBJ2-1	CASSLDLSAVNEQFF	TGTGCCAGCAGCTTGGATCTGTCGGCGGTGAATGAGCAGTTCTTC
TRBD1	TRBV2	14	NA	TRBJ2-3	CASSRDRATDTQYF	TGTGCCAGCAGCCGGGACAGGGCCACAGATACGCAGTATTTT
NA	TRBV7-9	15	NA	TRBJ1-5	CASSLGGLPNQPQHF	TGTGCCAGCAGCTTAGGAGGGCTCCCCAATCAGCCCCAGCATTTT
NA	TRBV28	14	NA	TRBJ1-2	CASSGDLLNYGYTF	TGTGCCAGCTCGGGAGACCTTCTTAACTATGGCTACACCTTC
NA	TRBV10-2	16	few	TRBJ1-2	CASRGRAPPSNYGYTF	TGCGCCAGCAGGGGACGGGCCCCCCCTTCTAACTATGGCTACACCTTC
NA	TRBV5-4	15	NA	TRBJ1-4	CASSLDRGLNEKLFF	TGTGCCAGCAGCTTGGATCGTGGCTTGAATGAAAAACTGTTTTTT
NA	TRBV23-1	18	NA	TRBJ2-6	CASRSRGTDHSGANVLTF	TGCGCCAGCAGATCAAGGGGGACGGACCACTCTGGGGCCAACGTCCTGACTTTC
TRBD2	TRBV5-8	16	NA	TRBJ2-1	CASSFFTSGGYNEQFF	TGTGCCAGCAGCTTTTTCACTAGCGGGGGATACAATGAGCAGTTCTTC
NA	TRBV19	14	NA	TRBJ1-6	CASRTGVNNSPLHF	TGTGCCAGTAGGACAGGAGTCAATAATTCACCCCTCCACTTT
NA	TRBV11-2	14	once	TRBJ2-2	CASSLEGVTGELFF	TGTGCCAGCAGCTTGGAGGGCGTCACCGGGGAGCTGTTTTTT
NA	TRBV7-9	13	once	TRBJ2-7	CASSLRGTGEQYF	TGTGCCAGCAGCTTAAGAGGGACGGGCGAGCAGTACTTC
TRBD1	TRBV6-1	11	few	TRBJ1-2	CASGDSYGYTF	TGTGCCAGCGGGGACAGCTATGGCTACACCTTC
NA	TRBV6-5	15	NA	TRBJ2-3	CASSATWRFTDTQYF	TGTGCCAGCAGTGCGACATGGCGGTTCACAGATACGCAGTATTTT
NA	TRBV19	18	NA	TRBJ2-2	CASPKRFLAVANTGELFF	TGTGCCAGTCCGAAGAGGTTTCTTGCGGTAGCGAACACCGGGGAGCTGTTTTTT
NA	TRBV6-6	14	once	TRBJ1-3	CASSYEGPGDTIYF	TGTGCCAGCAGTTACGAGGGCCCGGGGGACACCATATATTTT
NA	TRBV28	12	NA	TRBJ1-1	CASRTKGTEAFF	TGTGCCAGCAGAACAAAGGGGACTGAAGCTTTCTTT
NA	TRBV27	14	NA	TRBJ2-7	CASSLRWTSYEQYF	TGTGCCAGCAGTTTAAGGTGGACATCCTACGAGCAGTACTTC
NA	TRBV21-1	14	NA	TRBJ1-1	CASSDQPSGTEAFF	TGTGCCAGCAGTGACCAACCCAGCGGCACTGAAGCTTTCTTT
TRBD1	TRBV7-3	13	NA	TRBJ2-5	CASSYYRGQTQYF	TGTGCCAGCAGCTACTACAGGGGCCAGACCCAGTACTTC
TRBD2	TRBV9	15	NA	TRBJ2-3	CASSAEGRGADTQYF	TGTGCCAGCAGCGCAGAGGGGCGGGGGGCAGATACGCAGTATTTT
NA	TRBV5-1	14	few	TRBJ1-4	CASSFYGVNEKLFF	TGCGCCAGCAGCTTTTATGGGGTGAATGAAAAACTGTTTTTT
NA	TRBV19	16	NA	TRBJ1-4	CASSIEGGGRGEKLFF	TGTGCCAGTAGTATAGAGGGCGGGGGCAGGGGTGAAAAACTGTTTTTT
NA	TRBV7-9	16	NA	TRBJ2-2	CASRSGHLRDTGELFF	TGTGCCAGCAGATCGGGACACCTAAGGGACACCGGGGAGCTGTTTTTT
NA	TRBV18	15	once	TRBJ1-4	CASSPGRRTNEKLFF	TGTGCCAGCTCACCGGGACGGAGGACTAATGAAAAACTGTTTTTT